This T cell receptor (beta chain) was documented in a study of blood T cell repertoires in COVID-19. Study-level background: Acute-phase and convalescent COVID-19 samples originated in the United States, Italy and Spain. Sample material is recorded as cDNA or gDNA derived from T cells, B-cell-depleted T cells, or PBMCs.

This clone occurred once. As originally analysed: Amplification of reference gene primers was used by the study to estimate nucleated cell counts. TCRdb's copy holds only in-frame clones and misses some; the assay was immunoSEQ multiplex PCR. V, J and clone size are taken as reported in that table, and D and trimming were inferred from the DNA itself. The profile covers roughly 250,000 clones, with around 83% appearing a single time and under 15% taken by the ten largest. The V gene's germline CDR1 is SGHVS and CDR2 FQNEAQ. V lost 5 bases, J lost 3 bases, and 6 bases stayed unmatched. The CDR3 extends over 14 amino acids.

The chain links TRBV7-8 to TRBJ1-1, with TRBD1 identical over 7 bases. Sequenced input: peripheral blood. The sequence came from a woman in her fifties or sixties with active or convalescent COVID-19. CDR3 sequence (DNA): TGTGCCAGCAGCCCGACAGGGACGGACACTGAAGCTTTCTTT. It yields the protein CASSPTGTDTEAFF.